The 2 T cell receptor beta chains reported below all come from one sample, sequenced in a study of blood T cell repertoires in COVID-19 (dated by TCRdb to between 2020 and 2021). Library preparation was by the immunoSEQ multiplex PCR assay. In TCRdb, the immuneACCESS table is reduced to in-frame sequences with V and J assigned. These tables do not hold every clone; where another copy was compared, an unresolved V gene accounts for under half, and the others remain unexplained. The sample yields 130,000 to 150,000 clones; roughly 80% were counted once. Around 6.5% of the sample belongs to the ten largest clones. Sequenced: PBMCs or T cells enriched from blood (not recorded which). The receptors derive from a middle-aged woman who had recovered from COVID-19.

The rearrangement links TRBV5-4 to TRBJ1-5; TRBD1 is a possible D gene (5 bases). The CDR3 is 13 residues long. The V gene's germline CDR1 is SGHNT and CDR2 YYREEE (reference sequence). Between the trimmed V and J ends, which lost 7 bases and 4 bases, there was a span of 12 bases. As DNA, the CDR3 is TGTGCCAGCGGGGCCGAGCCGAATCAGCCCCAGCATTTT. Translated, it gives CASGAEPNQPQHF.

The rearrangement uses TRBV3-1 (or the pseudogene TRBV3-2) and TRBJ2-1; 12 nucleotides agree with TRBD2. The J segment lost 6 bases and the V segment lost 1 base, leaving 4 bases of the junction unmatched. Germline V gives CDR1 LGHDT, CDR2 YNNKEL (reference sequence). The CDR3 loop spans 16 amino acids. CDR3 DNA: TGTGCCAGCAGCCAAGGGGGACTAGCGGGTTTCAATGAGCAGTTCTTC. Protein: CASSQGGLAGFNEQFF.